This T cell receptor (beta chain) comes out of a study of T cell changes during pregnancy in multiple sclerosis. Clones were read by immunoSEQ multiplex PCR, and TCRdb kept only the in-frame ones, dropping some. Among around 56,000 clones, roughly 90% were seen once, and the ten largest hold over 1.5%. This clone has just one count. The ends lost 3 bases at V and 5 bases at J; junction bases unmatched: 3. The CDR3 covers 14 residues. Per the germline V gene, CDR1 is SGHDT and CDR2 is YYEEEE. This receptor was identified in a female donor with multiple sclerosis, enrolled in a pregnancy study. The V and J genes are TRBV5-6 and TRBJ1-5; 9 bases fit TRBD1. Sequenced here: peripheral blood, sampled after pregnancy. CDR3 protein: CASSSGDRDQPQHF. The CDR3 DNA follows: TGTGCCAGCAGCTCCGGGGACAGGGATCAGCCCCAGCATTTT.